These 4 T cell receptor beta chains were sequenced from one sample in a study of PD-1 blockade in classical Hodgkin lymphoma. Time point of the sample: cycle 4 day 1 (C4D1), after 5 to 7 weeks of nivolumab. Every patient was affected by relapse after autologous stem cell transplantation, while exposure to brentuximab vedotin was not uniform. The data were produced by immunoSEQ multiplex PCR, yet TCRdb's version contains in-frame clones alone and is incomplete. The table has about 23,000 clones, approximately 88% seen once; the top ten hold around 25%. The sample in question was peripheral blood mononuclear cells (PBMCs), obtained before the fourth cycle of nivolumab. These receptors all stem from a human donor with classical Hodgkin lymphoma.

The chain has TRBV5-6 and TRBJ1-1; 7 nucleotides align to TRBD1. The junction had 9 bases not matched to a gene; V was cut back by 4 bases and J by 3 bases. This CDR3 spans 15 amino acids. Per the germline V gene, CDR1 is SGHDT and CDR2 is YYEEEE. The CDR3 loop is CASSEYRGGDTEAFF. The CDR3 nucleotides are TGTGCCAGCAGCGAATACAGGGGCGGGGACACTGAAGCTTTCTTT.

The V call is TRBV25-1, the J call TRBJ1-2, with unresolved D. Trimming pared 9 bases from V and 0 bases from J, leaving 5 bases between. Germline CDR1 MGHDK, CDR2 SYGVNS. CDR3 length equals 11 residues. The CDR3 DNA is TGTGCCAGTCTCTCTAACTATGGCTACACCTTC. Protein product: CASLSNYGYTF.

This chain links TRBV28 with TRBJ1-1, with TRBD1 matching over 8 bases. CDR3 length equals 17 residues. CDR1 is MDHEN, CDR2 SYDVKM, per germline. J was trimmed by 1 base and V by 4 bases; bases with no gene match: 11. The chain's CDR3 is CASSSHRGAVSNTEAFF. The CDR3 DNA reads TGTGCCAGCAGTTCTCACAGGGGGGCCGTGTCGAACACTGAAGCTTTCTTT.

The rearrangement joins TRBV6-5 to TRBJ2-7, with TRBD1 identical over 11 bases. CDR3 length: 16 residues. The trim removed 2 bases at V and 7 bases at J, leaving 10 bases unmatched. Germline V lookup: CDR1 MNHEY, CDR2 SVGAGI. The CDR3 coding sequence is TGTGCCAGCAGTTACCAGGGGGGACAGGGGGTGTGGGAGCAGTACTTC. It is translated as CASSYQGGQGVWEQYF.